The rows below give T cell receptor beta chains drawn from one sample of a study of human T cells and chemical hapten exposure. TCRdb used MiXCR to reprocess the RACE reads, holding one entry per CDR3 protein. The data hold about 160,000 distinct CDR3 sequences, with about a quarter observed a single time. Material: whole blood, obtained in connection with sensitization to the hapten diphenylcyclopropenone (DPC). These receptors came from a woman aged 18-29 years with alopecia areata. Some clones in this sample may be carry-over from other donors' samples. Each CDR3 is given with its conserved first and last residue. D genes are given only for firm matches. A row's size may be missing; if present it is once, few, many or a size class.

size: .; D: .; J: TRBJ2-5; V: TRBV11-2; DNA: TGTGCCAGCAGCCAATCGGGCTATGAAGAGACCCAGTACTTC; CDR3: CASSQSGYEETQYF
size: few; D: .; J: TRBJ1-2; V: TRBV20-1; DNA: TGCAGTCTTTCGACAGTAACCTATGGCTACACCTTC; CDR3: CSLSTVTYGYTF
size: .; D: .; J: TRBJ1-3; V: TRBV10-3; DNA: TGTGCCACCCGGACCGATGGAAACACCATATATTTT; CDR3: CATRTDGNTIYF
size: few; D: .; J: TRBJ1-1; V: TRBV15; DNA: TGTGCCACCAGCAGAGATATTACAGCTACTGAAGCTTTCTTT; CDR3: CATSRDITATEAFF
size: .; D: TRBD2; J: TRBJ2-7; V: TRBV9; DNA: TGTGCCAGCAGCGTAGCGACTAGCGGGGGGCTAAACGAGCAGTACTTC; CDR3: CASSVATSGGLNEQYF
size: .; D: .; J: TRBJ2-1; V: TRBV7-2; DNA: TGTGCCAGCAGCTCACGCTCTAGCTCCTACAATGAGCAGTTCTTC; CDR3: CASSSRSSSYNEQFF
size: few; D: .; J: TRBJ2-5; V: TRBV27; DNA: TGTGCCACCGGTATAGGCGAGACCCAGTACTTC; CDR3: CATGIGETQYF
size: .; D: .; J: TRBJ2-1; V: TRBV29-1; DNA: TGCAGCACATCCCTCCGGGACCCCTCTGAGCAGTTCTTC; CDR3: CSTSLRDPSEQFF
size: .; D: TRBD2; J: TRBJ2-5; V: TRBV5-1; DNA: TGCGCCAGCAGCACCGGGGCAGCGGGAGAGATAGAGACCCAGTACTTC; CDR3: CASSTGAAGEIETQYF
size: .; D: .; J: TRBJ2-1; V: TRBV5-4; DNA: TGTGCCAGCAGCTTGGGGGGCAGGGGAAGTGACAATGAGCAGTTCTTC; CDR3: CASSLGGRGSDNEQFF
size: few; D: TRBD2; J: TRBJ2-5; V: TRBV4-1; DNA: TGCGCCAGCAGCCCTGGGGGGGCCCAGTACTTC; CDR3: CASSPGGAQYF
size: .; D: .; J: TRBJ2-1; V: TRBV21-1; DNA: TGTGCCAGCTCTCGTAACAGGACGCGGCAGTTCTTC; CDR3: CASSRNRTRQFF
size: few; D: .; J: TRBJ2-5; V: TRBV7-2; DNA: TGTGCCAGCAGCTTAGAGGGATGGTTCGGGACCCAGTACTTC; CDR3: CASSLEGWFGTQYF
size: few; D: .; J: TRBJ2-3; V: TRBV3-1; DNA: TGTGCCAGCAGCCAAGTTGAAGATACGCGGTATTTT; CDR3: CASSQVEDTRYF
size: .; D: .; J: TRBJ1-1; V: TRBV10-2; DNA: TGCGCCATCTCACGTGGTACTGAAGCTTTCTTT; CDR3: CAISRGTEAFF
size: many; D: .; J: TRBJ1-1; V: TRBV7-2; DNA: TGTGCCAGCAGCTTAAGCAGGAACACTGAAGCTTTCTTT; CDR3: CASSLSRNTEAFF
size: .; D: .; J: TRBJ2-1; V: TRBV7-3; DNA: TGTGCCAGCAGCTTAATTGTAGGGAAGATGAATGAGCAGTTCTTC; CDR3: CASSLIVGKMNEQFF
size: .; D: TRBD2; J: TRBJ2-3; V: TRBV7-9; DNA: TGTGCCAGCAGCTTTAGCGGGAGGGAAGGCACAGATACGCAGTATTTT; CDR3: CASSFSGREGTDTQYF
size: .; D: TRBD2; J: TRBJ2-3; V: TRBV29-1; DNA: TGCAGCGCCCGGACTAGCGGGGCCGACACAGATACGCAGTATTTT; CDR3: CSARTSGADTDTQYF
size: .; D: .; J: TRBJ1-2; V: TRBV6-2/TRBV6-3; DNA: TGTGCCAGCAGAGTAACAGGGTCTGGCTACACCTTC; CDR3: CASRVTGSGYTF
size: few; D: .; J: TRBJ1-3; V: TRBV3-1; DNA: TGTGCCAGCAGCCAAGGTGGAAACACCATATATTTT; CDR3: CASSQGGNTIYF
size: once; D: .; J: TRBJ2-1; V: TRBV10-3; DNA: TGTGCCATCCAGGACGAGGACGGTGGGAATGAGCAGTTCTTC; CDR3: CAIQDEDGGNEQFF
size: .; D: .; J: TRBJ1-2; V: TRBV5-8; DNA: TGTGCCAGCAGCTTGATAGGGTGGGGCTACACCTTC; CDR3: CASSLIGWGYTF
size: few; D: .; J: TRBJ2-1; V: TRBV4-3; DNA: TGCGCCAGCAGCCTAGAGGGGGACCAGGGGAATGAGCAGTTCTTC; CDR3: CASSLEGDQGNEQFF
size: many; D: TRBD2; J: TRBJ2-1; V: TRBV9; DNA: TGTGCCAGCAGCGGTCTAGCGGGGGTCAATGAGCAGTTCTTC; CDR3: CASSGLAGVNEQFF
size: .; D: TRBD2; J: TRBJ2-5; V: TRBV4-1; DNA: TGCGCCAGCAGCCGGTTAGCGGGGGCTGAGACCCAGTACTTC; CDR3: CASSRLAGAETQYF
size: .; D: TRBD1; J: TRBJ1-4; V: TRBV20-1; DNA: TGCAGTGCTAGGAACAGGGGGCGAAACGAAAAACTGTTTTTT; CDR3: CSARNRGRNEKLFF
size: .; D: .; J: TRBJ1-1; V: TRBV29-1; DNA: TGCAGCGTGACCGAGAACACTGAAGCTTTCTTT; CDR3: CSVTENTEAFF
size: .; D: .; J: TRBJ2-7; V: TRBV20-1; DNA: TGCAGTGCTAGAGGCCCCATCTCGCGGGAGCAGTACTTC; CDR3: CSARGPISREQYF
size: few; D: .; J: TRBJ1-2; V: TRBV4-1; DNA: TGCGCCAGCAGCCGGGATTTTCTGTATGGCTACACCTTC; CDR3: CASSRDFLYGYTF
size: .; D: .; J: TRBJ1-1; V: TRBV20-1; DNA: TGCAGTGCTAGAGATTCGACGGGGTACACTGAAGCTTTCTTT; CDR3: CSARDSTGYTEAFF
size: .; D: .; J: TRBJ2-1; V: TRBV4-3; DNA: TGCGCCAGCAGCCAAGGGGGTGGTTGGGGGGTCTCCTACAATGAGCAGTTCTTC; CDR3: CASSQGGGWGVSYNEQFF
size: .; D: .; J: TRBJ1-6; V: TRBV6-6; DNA: TGTGCCAGCAAGGGGAATTCACCCCTCCACTTT; CDR3: CASKGNSPLHF
size: .; D: TRBD2; J: TRBJ2-1; V: TRBV12-3/TRBV12-4; DNA: TGTGCCAGCAGTTTCGGGCTAGCGGGCCTGTCTTACAATGAGCAGTTCTTC; CDR3: CASSFGLAGLSYNEQFF
size: few; D: .; J: TRBJ1-5; V: TRBV7-2; DNA: TGTGCCAGCAGCCCCCCGGGGCTTCGGGGCAATCAGCCCCAGCATTTT; CDR3: CASSPPGLRGNQPQHF
size: .; D: TRBD1; J: TRBJ2-3; V: TRBV4-1; DNA: TGCGCCAGCAGCCTGGGACAGATACACACAAATACGCAGTATTTT; CDR3: CASSLGQIHTNTQYF
size: few; D: .; J: TRBJ2-1; V: TRBV20-1; DNA: TGCAGTGCTACCCGGACGAGCAATGAGCAGTTCTTC; CDR3: CSATRTSNEQFF
size: .; D: .; J: TRBJ1-1; V: TRBV3-1; DNA: TGTGCCAGCAGCCAAGAGAGCAGGATGAACACTGAAGCTTTCTTT; CDR3: CASSQESRMNTEAFF
size: .; D: TRBD1; J: TRBJ2-2; V: TRBV7-9; DNA: TGTGCCAGCAGCGGGGACAGGGGGACCGGGGAGCTGTTTTTT; CDR3: CASSGDRGTGELFF
size: few; D: TRBD1; J: TRBJ1-6; V: TRBV29-1; DNA: TGCAGCGTCCGGGACAGGGGCACGAATTCACCCCTCCACTTT; CDR3: CSVRDRGTNSPLHF
size: few; D: .; J: TRBJ1-1; V: TRBV7-2; DNA: TGTGCCAGCAGCTTATCTCAGAGGAACACTGAAGCTTTCTTT; CDR3: CASSLSQRNTEAFF
size: few; D: .; J: TRBJ1-5; V: TRBV27; DNA: TGTGCCAGCACCCTTTCCGGACAAGTCAATCAGCCCCAGCATTTT; CDR3: CASTLSGQVNQPQHF
size: many; D: .; J: TRBJ2-3; V: TRBV25-1; DNA: TGTGCCAGCAGTGACCGGGACAGCACAGATACGCAGTATTTT; CDR3: CASSDRDSTDTQYF
size: few; D: .; J: TRBJ2-3; V: TRBV7-2; DNA: TGTGCCAGCAGCTCATACCTTAACCGGGGAGATACGCAGTATTTT; CDR3: CASSSYLNRGDTQYF
size: few; D: TRBD2; J: TRBJ2-3; V: TRBV10-3; DNA: TGTGCCATCAGTGAGGGGACTAGCGGAGTCACAGATACGCAGTATTTT; CDR3: CAISEGTSGVTDTQYF
size: many; D: .; J: TRBJ2-7; V: TRBV29-1; DNA: TGCAGCGTTGGGGACATTCTTGAGCAGTACTTC; CDR3: CSVGDILEQYF
size: .; D: .; J: TRBJ1-2; V: TRBV10-2; DNA: TGCGCCAGCAGTACGGCAGGGGCCTATGGCTACACCTTC; CDR3: CASSTAGAYGYTF
size: .; D: TRBD2; J: TRBJ2-1; V: TRBV12-3/TRBV12-4; DNA: TGTGCCAGCAGTACTGGACTAGCGGGAGTTCATGAGCAGTTCTTC; CDR3: CASSTGLAGVHEQFF
size: .; D: .; J: TRBJ1-2; V: TRBV10-3; DNA: TGTGCCATCAGCCTTGCGGGGGGCTACACCTTC; CDR3: CAISLAGGYTF
size: .; D: .; J: TRBJ1-5; V: TRBV12-3/TRBV12-4; DNA: TGTGCCAGCAGTTTATCTAGCCGGGAGATCCAGCCCCAGCATTTT; CDR3: CASSLSSREIQPQHF
size: few; D: TRBD2; J: TRBJ2-3; V: TRBV5-1; DNA: TGCGCCAGCAGCATACAAAGAGCGGGGGCCACAGATACGCAGTATTTT; CDR3: CASSIQRAGATDTQYF
size: .; D: .; J: TRBJ1-2; V: TRBV27; DNA: TGTGCCAGCAGTTTGACGGTTGGGAACTATGGCTACACCTTC; CDR3: CASSLTVGNYGYTF
size: .; D: .; J: TRBJ2-3; V: TRBV10-3; DNA: TGTGCCCTCGGGAGGGGGCCGTCAGATACGCAGTATTTT; CDR3: CALGRGPSDTQYF
size: few; D: .; J: TRBJ2-7; V: TRBV29-1; DNA: TGCAGCGTCCCGGGCCCCTACGAGCAGTACTTC; CDR3: CSVPGPYEQYF
size: .; D: TRBD2; J: TRBJ2-3; V: TRBV29-1; DNA: TGCAGCGTTGAAGATATGAGACTAGCGGTATCCACAGATACGCAGTATTTT; CDR3: CSVEDMRLAVSTDTQYF
size: few; D: .; J: TRBJ2-7; V: TRBV7-9; DNA: TGTGCCAGCAGCCGACAAAACTCCTACGAGCAGTACTTC; CDR3: CASSRQNSYEQYF
size: .; D: .; J: TRBJ2-1; V: TRBV5-1; DNA: TGCGCCAGCAGCATACCCTTGGCGCAGAGTACCACCTACAATGAGCAGTTCTTC; CDR3: CASSIPLAQSTTYNEQFF
size: .; D: TRBD2; J: TRBJ2-1; V: TRBV10-3; DNA: TGTGCCATCAGTGAACGGGAGGGCCGGTACAATGAGCAGTTCTTC; CDR3: CAISEREGRYNEQFF
size: .; D: .; J: TRBJ2-1; V: TRBV15; DNA: TGTGCCACCAGCAGAGATGGGGGGCCAGGGGGTGAGCAGTTCTTC; CDR3: CATSRDGGPGGEQFF